A selection of T cell receptor beta chains follows, all from one sample in a study of cytomegalovirus exposure and HLA in healthy donors. Profiled with immunoSEQ multiplex PCR; TCRdb holds only in-frame clones, not every one. The sample yields 110,000 or so clones, over 75% seen once. Sequencing was carried out using PBMCs. These receptors were taken from a man in his late teens or twenties in good health and CMV-seropositive. The CDR3 runs from the conserved cysteine through the conserved F or W. D genes are given only for firm matches. Expanded clones get a size class; other rows say once, few or many, or leave the size out.

CDR3: CSARGSTSGVLGTDTQYF
DNA: TGCAGCGCCCGGGGGTCGACTAGCGGGGTCCTTGGCACAGATACGCAGTATTTT
size: -
D: TRBD2
V: TRBV29-1
J: TRBJ2-3

CDR3: CASSYSGQGASNQPQHF
DNA: TGTGCCAGCAGTTACTCGGGCCAGGGGGCAAGCAATCAGCCCCAGCATTTT
size: -
D: TRBD1
V: TRBV6-7
J: TRBJ1-5

CDR3: CASALTSSGANGLTF
DNA: TGTGCCAGCGCTCTCACAAGCTCTGGGGCCAACGGCCTGACTTTC
size: few
D: -
V: TRBV6-5
J: TRBJ2-6

CDR3: CASSVPGQGSDEQFF
DNA: TGTGCCAGCAGCGTACCGGGACAGGGTAGCGATGAGCAGTTCTTC
size: -
D: TRBD1
V: TRBV11-3
J: TRBJ2-1

CDR3: CASSLGRQAPSPLHF
DNA: TGTGCCAGCAGTCTAGGGAGGCAGGCCCCTTCACCCCTCCACTTT
size: few
D: -
V: TRBV6-6
J: TRBJ1-6

CDR3: CASSQEMRTEAFF
DNA: TGCGCCAGCAGCCAAGAGATGCGGACTGAAGCTTTCTTT
size: once
D: -
V: TRBV4-1
J: TRBJ1-1

CDR3: CSAWARPLQGHSGNTIYF
DNA: TGCAGCGCCTGGGCCCGACCTCTCCAGGGGCACTCTGGAAACACCATATATTTT
size: -
D: -
V: TRBV29-1
J: TRBJ1-3

CDR3: CASSKDRIDEQYF
DNA: TGCGCCAGCAGCAAGGACAGGATCGACGAGCAGTACTTC
size: -
D: TRBD1
V: TRBV5-1
J: TRBJ2-7

CDR3: CASSRDRTDTQYF
DNA: TGTGCCAGCAGCCGGGACAGGACAGATACGCAGTATTTT
size: once
D: TRBD1
V: TRBV6-1
J: TRBJ2-3

CDR3: CASSLFPGQGNEKLFF
DNA: TGTGCCAGCAGTTTATTCCCCGGACAGGGTAACGAAAAACTGTTTTTT
size: -
D: TRBD1
V: TRBV28
J: TRBJ1-4

CDR3: CASSGLERDPPYEQYF
DNA: TGTGCCAGCAGCGGATTAGAGCGGGACCCTCCCTACGAGCAGTACTTC
size: few
D: TRBD2
V: TRBV9
J: TRBJ2-7

CDR3: CASSEEVEVPLTRSYNEQFF
DNA: TGTGCCAGCAGTGAAGAGGTAGAGGTTCCCTTGACCCGGTCCTACAATGAGCAGTTCTTC
size: -
D: -
V: TRBV2
J: TRBJ2-1

CDR3: CASRLGQGTMNTEAFF
DNA: TGTGCCAGCAGGCTAGGACAGGGGACGATGAACACTGAAGCTTTCTTT
size: -
D: TRBD1
V: TRBV7-9
J: TRBJ1-1

CDR3: CASRIQSGEQYF
DNA: TGTGCCAGCCGGATCCAGTCGGGCGAGCAGTACTTC
size: -
D: -
V: TRBV6-1
J: TRBJ2-7

CDR3: CASSLGVGGSYEQYF
DNA: TGTGCCAGCAGCTTAGGCGTGGGGGGATCATACGAGCAGTACTTC
size: -
D: -
V: TRBV7-6
J: TRBJ2-7

CDR3: CASSGGFNNQPQHF
DNA: TGTGCCAGCAGTGGAGGATTTAACAATCAGCCCCAGCATTTT
size: -
D: -
V: TRBV2
J: TRBJ1-5

CDR3: CASSPQDSLGETQYF
DNA: TGTGCCAGCTCACCACAAGACTCCCTCGGAGAGACCCAGTACTTC
size: -
D: -
V: TRBV18
J: TRBJ2-5

CDR3: CASSSETGKETQYF
DNA: TGTGCCAGCAGCTCCGAGACTGGTAAAGAGACCCAGTACTTC
size: -
D: -
V: TRBV11-3
J: TRBJ2-5

CDR3: CASSDLRETYEQYF
DNA: TGTGCCAGCAGTGACCTCCGGGAAACCTACGAGCAGTACTTC
size: -
D: -
V: TRBV6-1
J: TRBJ2-7

CDR3: CASSRPGQNSGANVLTF
DNA: TGTGCCAGCAGCAGACCGGGACAGAACTCTGGGGCCAACGTCCTGACTTTC
size: -
D: TRBD1
V: TRBV11-2
J: TRBJ2-6

CDR3: CASQETGTGDRELFF
DNA: TGTGCCAGTCAAGAAACCGGGACAGGCGATCGGGAGCTGTTTTTT
size: -
D: TRBD1
V: TRBV19
J: TRBJ2-2

CDR3: CASSRETGTEIQYF
DNA: TGCGCCAGCAGCCGAGAGACCGGGACTGAGATTCAGTACTTC
size: -
D: -
V: TRBV5-1
J: TRBJ2-4

CDR3: CASSLRERNTGELFF
DNA: TGCGCCAGCAGCTTGAGGGAGCGAAACACCGGGGAGCTGTTTTTT
size: once
D: -
V: TRBV5-1
J: TRBJ2-2

CDR3: CALEGGEGNQPQHF
DNA: TGTGCCCTTGAGGGGGGGGAGGGCAATCAGCCCCAGCATTTT
size: -
D: -
V: TRBV11-3
J: TRBJ1-5

CDR3: CASGSGGDGTGELFF
DNA: TGTGCCAGCGGGAGCGGGGGAGACGGGACCGGGGAGCTGTTTTTT
size: -
D: TRBD2
V: TRBV28
J: TRBJ2-2

CDR3: CASSESGGNTIYF
DNA: TGTGCCAGCAGTGAATCAGGTGGAAACACCATATATTTT
size: -
D: -
V: TRBV6-1
J: TRBJ1-3

CDR3: CASSANHGETQYF
DNA: TGTGCCAGCAGTGCCAACCACGGGGAGACCCAGTACTTC
size: few
D: -
V: TRBV2
J: TRBJ2-5

CDR3: CASSSFPGKIPQGGYGYTF
DNA: TGTGCCAGCAGCTCCTTCCCCGGGAAAATCCCCCAGGGGGGCTATGGCTACACCTTC
size: -
D: TRBD1
V: TRBV7-9
J: TRBJ1-2

CDR3: CASSPTEAGSLYEQYF
DNA: TGTGCCAGCTCACCCACCGAGGCGGGGAGTCTCTACGAGCAGTACTTC
size: -
D: -
V: TRBV18
J: TRBJ2-7

CDR3: CATSRDLRGTAFF
DNA: TGTGCCACCAGCAGAGATTTGAGAGGAACGGCTTTCTTT
size: -
D: -
V: TRBV15
J: TRBJ1-1

CDR3: CASSHPTRDIPGYTF
DNA: TGCGCCAGCAGCCACCCGACCCGGGACATTCCTGGCTACACCTTC
size: -
D: -
V: TRBV4-1
J: TRBJ1-2

CDR3: CASSVAQGPQRGEKLFF
DNA: TGTGCCAGCAGCGTAGCACAGGGGCCACAGAGGGGTGAAAAACTGTTTTTT
size: -
D: TRBD1
V: TRBV9
J: TRBJ1-4

CDR3: CASSLDRASTDTQYF
DNA: TGTGCCAGCAGCTTGGACAGGGCTAGCACAGATACGCAGTATTTT
size: -
D: -
V: TRBV5-4
J: TRBJ2-3

CDR3: CASSLDRLSGYTF
DNA: TGTGCCAGCAGCTTGGACAGGTTGAGCGGCTACACCTTC
size: few
D: -
V: TRBV5-4
J: TRBJ1-2

CDR3: CASRQGPGGYGYTF
DNA: TGTGCCAGCAGGCAGGGGCCCGGCGGGTATGGCTACACCTTC
size: -
D: -
V: TRBV6-4
J: TRBJ1-2